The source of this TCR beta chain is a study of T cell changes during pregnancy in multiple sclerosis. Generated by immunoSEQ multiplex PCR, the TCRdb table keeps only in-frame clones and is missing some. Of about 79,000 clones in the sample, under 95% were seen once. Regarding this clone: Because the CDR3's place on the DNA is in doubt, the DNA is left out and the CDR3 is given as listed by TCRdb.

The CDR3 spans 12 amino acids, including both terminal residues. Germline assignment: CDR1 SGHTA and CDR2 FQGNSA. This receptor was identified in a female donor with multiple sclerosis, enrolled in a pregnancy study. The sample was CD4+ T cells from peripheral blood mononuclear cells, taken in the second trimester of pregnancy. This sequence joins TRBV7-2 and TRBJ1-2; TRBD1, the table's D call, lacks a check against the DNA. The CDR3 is CASSLVGTGISF.